This is a list of T cell receptor beta chains from one sample in a study of spatial heterogeneity in lung cancer. A single record per CDR3 protein comes from TCRdb applying MiXCR to the 5' RACE reads. This table has around 110,000 distinct CDR3 sequences, 12% appearing once. The specimen was PBMCs, collected at follow-up. The receptors originated from a male donor with early-stage non-small cell lung cancer. Each CDR3 is given with its conserved first and last residue. The order of the fields is V gene, D gene, J gene, clone size, CDR3 DNA, CDR3 protein. D genes are given only for firm matches. Size is stated for part of the rows, as once, few or many counts, or as a class when the clone is expanded.

v_call: TRBV6-1
d_call: .
j_call: TRBJ2-7
clone_size: .
cdr3_nt: TGTGCCAGCAGCTACAGGTACTCGAGCTCCTACGAGCAGTACTTC
cdr3_aa: CASSYRYSSSYEQYF

v_call: TRBV5-8
d_call: .
j_call: TRBJ1-2
clone_size: many
cdr3_nt: TGTGCCAGCAGCCATGAGGGGGGCGCTAACTATGGCTACACCTTC
cdr3_aa: CASSHEGGANYGYTF

v_call: TRBV24-1
d_call: .
j_call: TRBJ2-1
clone_size: few
cdr3_nt: TGTGCCACCAGTGATTTGGGGGCTTCCTCCTACAATGAGCAGTTCTTC
cdr3_aa: CATSDLGASSYNEQFF

v_call: TRBV7-9
d_call: .
j_call: TRBJ2-2
clone_size: .
cdr3_nt: TGTGCCAGCAGCCAGCAGTCTCCAAGGAACACCGGGGAGCTGTTTTTT
cdr3_aa: CASSQQSPRNTGELFF

v_call: TRBV20-1
d_call: TRBD2
j_call: TRBJ2-2
clone_size: few
cdr3_nt: TGCAGTGCTAGAGATCCAGCGGGGGGGAACACCGGGGAGCTGTTTTTT
cdr3_aa: CSARDPAGGNTGELFF

v_call: TRBV7-3
d_call: TRBD2
j_call: TRBJ2-3
clone_size: few
cdr3_nt: TGTGCCAGCAGCCATTCAGCGGGGGGGCCCGGCACAGATACGCAGTATTTT
cdr3_aa: CASSHSAGGPGTDTQYF

v_call: TRBV3-1
d_call: .
j_call: TRBJ1-1
clone_size: .
cdr3_nt: TGTGCCAGCAGTTACGACCCCCAGGGAGGGAACACTGAAGCTTTCTTT
cdr3_aa: CASSYDPQGGNTEAFF

v_call: TRBV4-2
d_call: TRBD2
j_call: TRBJ2-7
clone_size: .
cdr3_nt: TGTGCCAGCAGCCCCCCAGCGGGGAGCGAGCAGTACTTC
cdr3_aa: CASSPPAGSEQYF

v_call: TRBV2
d_call: .
j_call: TRBJ1-2
clone_size: many
cdr3_nt: TGTGCCAGTGTCCGGGGTGTCTTGAGCGGCTACACCTTC
cdr3_aa: CASVRGVLSGYTF

v_call: TRBV29-1
d_call: .
j_call: TRBJ2-5
clone_size: many
cdr3_nt: TGCAGCTGCGGACAGAGGCAAGAGACCCAGTACTTC
cdr3_aa: CSCGQRQETQYF

v_call: TRBV27
d_call: TRBD1
j_call: TRBJ1-2
clone_size: .
cdr3_nt: TGTGCCAGCAGTGCCAACCGGGACAGGGGGCTCTTTTCCCAGTTTGGCTACACCTTC
cdr3_aa: CASSANRDRGLFSQFGYTF

v_call: TRBV20-1
d_call: TRBD2
j_call: TRBJ2-3
clone_size: .
cdr3_nt: TGCAGTGCTGAGCTAACTAGCGGGGTGCAGTATTTT
cdr3_aa: CSAELTSGVQYF

v_call: TRBV7-2
d_call: .
j_call: TRBJ2-5
clone_size: many
cdr3_nt: TGTGCCAGCAGCCCTATAGAGACCCAGTACTTC
cdr3_aa: CASSPIETQYF

v_call: TRBV28
d_call: .
j_call: TRBJ1-1
clone_size: .
cdr3_nt: TGTGCCAGCAGTTTAGGGGTGTGGGGGGTGAATACTGAAGCTTTCTTT
cdr3_aa: CASSLGVWGVNTEAFF

v_call: TRBV19
d_call: .
j_call: TRBJ1-5
clone_size: .
cdr3_nt: TGTGCCAGTAGTATAGGGGCTAGCAATCAGCCCCAGCATTTT
cdr3_aa: CASSIGASNQPQHF

v_call: TRBV10-3
d_call: TRBD1
j_call: TRBJ1-2
clone_size: many
cdr3_nt: TGTGCCATCAGTTATGGACAGGGCAGCAGCTATGGCTACACCTTC
cdr3_aa: CAISYGQGSSYGYTF

v_call: TRBV20-1
d_call: .
j_call: TRBJ2-7
clone_size: .
cdr3_nt: TGCAGTGCTAGAGGAGACTTACCCTCCTACGAGCAGTACTTC
cdr3_aa: CSARGDLPSYEQYF

v_call: TRBV10-3
d_call: TRBD1
j_call: TRBJ2-5
clone_size: .
cdr3_nt: TGTGCCATCAGTCCGCGGGACAGGGGTGGTGAGACCCAGTACTTC
cdr3_aa: CAISPRDRGGETQYF

v_call: TRBV12-3/TRBV12-4
d_call: .
j_call: TRBJ1-5
clone_size: .
cdr3_nt: TGTGCCAGCAGTACCAGATCGTACCAGCATTTT
cdr3_aa: CASSTRSYQHF

v_call: TRBV27
d_call: TRBD1
j_call: TRBJ1-5
clone_size: .
cdr3_nt: TGTGCCAGCAGCCAACAGGGGTGGCAGCCCCAGCATTTT
cdr3_aa: CASSQQGWQPQHF

v_call: TRBV7-2
d_call: .
j_call: TRBJ1-5
clone_size: few
cdr3_nt: TGTGCCAGCAGCTACTTGGACAATCAGCCCCAGCATTTT
cdr3_aa: CASSYLDNQPQHF

v_call: TRBV28
d_call: .
j_call: TRBJ1-1
clone_size: many
cdr3_nt: TGTGCCAGCACTGTAGGGGGGGCTGGCACTGAAGCTTTCTTT
cdr3_aa: CASTVGGAGTEAFF

v_call: TRBV7-2
d_call: .
j_call: TRBJ1-1
clone_size: .
cdr3_nt: TGTGCCAGCAGCGCAGGGTATATTGAAGCTTTCTTT
cdr3_aa: CASSAGYIEAFF

v_call: TRBV4-3
d_call: .
j_call: TRBJ2-2
clone_size: many
cdr3_nt: TGCGCCAGCAGCCAAGACCCTAGGGGTCCCGGGGAGCTGTTTTTT
cdr3_aa: CASSQDPRGPGELFF

v_call: TRBV6-1
d_call: TRBD1
j_call: TRBJ2-1
clone_size: .
cdr3_nt: TGTGCCAGCAGCCCCAGGACAGGGGGGAAATACAATGAGCAGTTCTTC
cdr3_aa: CASSPRTGGKYNEQFF

v_call: TRBV10-3
d_call: .
j_call: TRBJ2-3
clone_size: many
cdr3_nt: TGTGCCATCAGTGTGTCTAGGGACACAGATACGCAGTATTTT
cdr3_aa: CAISVSRDTDTQYF

v_call: TRBV19
d_call: .
j_call: TRBJ2-2
clone_size: few
cdr3_nt: TGTGCCAGTAGTATTGGGCAGGGAAACACCGGGGAGCTGTTTTTT
cdr3_aa: CASSIGQGNTGELFF

v_call: TRBV4-1
d_call: .
j_call: TRBJ1-6
clone_size: many
cdr3_nt: TGCGCCAGCAGCCAAGATGGTCGGTTACCCCTCCACTTT
cdr3_aa: CASSQDGRLPLHF

v_call: TRBV20-1
d_call: TRBD2
j_call: TRBJ2-7
clone_size: .
cdr3_nt: TGCAGTGCTAGAGATCTCTTGGGGACTAGCGGGGACTCCTACGAGCAGTACTTC
cdr3_aa: CSARDLLGTSGDSYEQYF

v_call: TRBV4-2
d_call: TRBD2
j_call: TRBJ2-1
clone_size: once
cdr3_nt: TGTGCCAGCAGCCAAGATTGGGGGGGAATCCTATACAATGAGCAGTTCTTC
cdr3_aa: CASSQDWGGILYNEQFF

v_call: TRBV5-4
d_call: TRBD2
j_call: TRBJ2-1
clone_size: few
cdr3_nt: TGTGCCAGCAGCCCCCCCCCGGGAGGGGCATATGAGCAGTTCTTC
cdr3_aa: CASSPPPGGAYEQFF

v_call: TRBV3-1
d_call: TRBD1
j_call: TRBJ1-6
clone_size: many
cdr3_nt: TGTGCCAGCAGCCAAGGGACAGGTAGCGCCAATTCACCCCTCCACTTT
cdr3_aa: CASSQGTGSANSPLHF

v_call: TRBV27
d_call: TRBD2
j_call: TRBJ2-7
clone_size: few
cdr3_nt: TGTGCCAGCAGTCCAATGGGGGCTAGCGGGGGCTACGAGCAGTACTTC
cdr3_aa: CASSPMGASGGYEQYF

v_call: TRBV6-1
d_call: .
j_call: TRBJ2-7
clone_size: many
cdr3_nt: TGTGCCAGCAGGCTGGAAAATCTTTACGAGCAGTACTTC
cdr3_aa: CASRLENLYEQYF

v_call: TRBV6-1
d_call: TRBD1
j_call: TRBJ1-2
clone_size: many
cdr3_nt: TGTGCCAGCAGTGACGTCCTTGACAGGGGTTATGGCTACACCTTC
cdr3_aa: CASSDVLDRGYGYTF

v_call: TRBV29-1
d_call: .
j_call: TRBJ2-3
clone_size: many
cdr3_nt: TGCAGCGTTTTCGGAGATACGCAGTATTTT
cdr3_aa: CSVFGDTQYF

v_call: TRBV28
d_call: TRBD1
j_call: TRBJ1-5
clone_size: .
cdr3_nt: TGTGCCAGCAGAACCGGGACAGGGAATCAGCCCCAGCATTTT
cdr3_aa: CASRTGTGNQPQHF

v_call: TRBV28
d_call: TRBD1
j_call: TRBJ1-3
clone_size: .
cdr3_nt: TGTGCCAGCAGTTTTTTGGGACAGAGAAACACCATATATTTT
cdr3_aa: CASSFLGQRNTIYF

v_call: TRBV30
d_call: .
j_call: TRBJ2-2
clone_size: few
cdr3_nt: TGTGCCTGGAGTCCTTCGGTCGCCGGGGAGCTGTTTTTT
cdr3_aa: CAWSPSVAGELFF

v_call: TRBV29-1
d_call: TRBD1
j_call: TRBJ1-1
clone_size: few
cdr3_nt: TGCAGCGTGGACAGGGAAGAAGCTTTCTTT
cdr3_aa: CSVDREEAFF

v_call: TRBV12-3/TRBV12-4
d_call: TRBD2
j_call: TRBJ2-1
clone_size: few
cdr3_nt: TGTGCCAGCACTAACAGCGGGGGCCGCAATGAGCAGTTCTTC
cdr3_aa: CASTNSGGRNEQFF

v_call: TRBV20-1
d_call: TRBD1
j_call: TRBJ1-1
clone_size: .
cdr3_nt: TGCAGTGCTAGAGACCGACAGGGGAACACTGAAGCTTTCTTT
cdr3_aa: CSARDRQGNTEAFF

v_call: TRBV7-2
d_call: TRBD2
j_call: TRBJ2-1
clone_size: .
cdr3_nt: TGTGCCAGCAGCACCGCTAGCGGGGGAGCCCAGTTCTTC
cdr3_aa: CASSTASGGAQFF

v_call: TRBV30
d_call: .
j_call: TRBJ1-5
clone_size: many
cdr3_nt: TGTGCCTGGGGAGGGGAGGGCAATCAGCCCCAGCATTTT
cdr3_aa: CAWGGEGNQPQHF

v_call: TRBV30
d_call: TRBD2
j_call: TRBJ2-1
clone_size: few
cdr3_nt: TGTGCCTGGAGTGTTGCTAGCGGGGGAAGCTCCTACAATGAGCAGTTCTTC
cdr3_aa: CAWSVASGGSSYNEQFF

v_call: TRBV7-9
d_call: TRBD1
j_call: TRBJ2-7
clone_size: few
cdr3_nt: TGTGCCAGCAGCCCTCCCGGGACAGGGGGCGAGCAGTACTTC
cdr3_aa: CASSPPGTGGEQYF

v_call: TRBV20-1
d_call: TRBD2
j_call: TRBJ2-1
clone_size: many
cdr3_nt: TGCAGTCCCTTGGGTCTAGCGGGGGGGCTATCCTACAATGAGCAGTTCTTC
cdr3_aa: CSPLGLAGGLSYNEQFF

v_call: TRBV28
d_call: TRBD1
j_call: TRBJ1-1
clone_size: many
cdr3_nt: TGTGCCAGCCACGACACAGGGGACACTGAAGCTTTCTTT
cdr3_aa: CASHDTGDTEAFF

v_call: TRBV29-1
d_call: .
j_call: TRBJ2-3
clone_size: medium-sized
cdr3_nt: TGCAGCGTTGAAGGGCAGGGCTACACAGATACGCAGTATTTT
cdr3_aa: CSVEGQGYTDTQYF

v_call: TRBV24-1
d_call: TRBD1
j_call: TRBJ1-5
clone_size: .
cdr3_nt: TGTGCCACCAGTGATCCGACAGGGATCAATCAGCCCCAGCATTTT
cdr3_aa: CATSDPTGINQPQHF

v_call: TRBV29-1
d_call: .
j_call: TRBJ2-7
clone_size: few
cdr3_nt: TGCAGCGTTTTACAGGCTGGGTACGAGCAGTACTTC
cdr3_aa: CSVLQAGYEQYF

v_call: TRBV14
d_call: .
j_call: TRBJ2-1
clone_size: few
cdr3_nt: TGTGCCAGCAGCCAACTGGGGAGTGGGAAATACAATGAGCAGTTCTTC
cdr3_aa: CASSQLGSGKYNEQFF

v_call: TRBV20-1
d_call: .
j_call: TRBJ2-4
clone_size: .
cdr3_nt: TGCAGTGCTGGCCGGGGGGCGCAGGCCAAAAACATTCAGTACTTC
cdr3_aa: CSAGRGAQAKNIQYF

v_call: TRBV20-1
d_call: .
j_call: TRBJ2-7
clone_size: few
cdr3_nt: TGCAGTGCTAGAGCAGGATCCGAGCAGTACTTC
cdr3_aa: CSARAGSEQYF

v_call: TRBV5-1
d_call: .
j_call: TRBJ2-3
clone_size: few
cdr3_nt: TGCGCCAGCAGCTTTACTAACAGGGCCAGCACAGATACGCAGTATTTT
cdr3_aa: CASSFTNRASTDTQYF

v_call: TRBV7-2
d_call: .
j_call: TRBJ1-2
clone_size: .
cdr3_nt: TGTGTCAGCAGCTTAGAGTCCCAGCCCTATGGCTACACCTTC
cdr3_aa: CVSSLESQPYGYTF